A selection of T cell receptor beta chains follows, all from one sample in a study of T cells in Graves' hyperthyroidism and ophthalmopathy. TCRdb reanalysed the multiplex PCR reads using MiXCR and keeps one entry per CDR3 protein. The sample shows about 700,000 distinct CDR3 sequences, 14% of them seen only once. Source material: blood. Every receptor here comes from a woman aged 18-35 years with Graves' hyperthyroidism. Each CDR3 is given with its conserved first and last residue. The D gene is left open where the match is weak. A row's size may be missing; if present it is once, few, many or a size class.

DNA	CDR3	size	J	V	D
TGTGCCACCAGCAGAGGCCAGGACGGGAGCGAGCAGTACTTC	CATSRGQDGSEQYF	NA	TRBJ2-7	TRBV15	NA
TGCGCCAGCAGCTTGGACGCCATCGGGGCAGACAATGAGCAGTTCTTC	CASSLDAIGADNEQFF	many	TRBJ2-1	TRBV5-1	NA
TGTGCCAGCAGCTTAGGTCAAGTAGGCTACAATGAGCAGTTCTTC	CASSLGQVGYNEQFF	many	TRBJ2-1	TRBV11-2	NA
TGTGCCAGCAGCTTTATCCCGGCAGAATATAATTCACCCCTCCACTTT	CASSFIPAEYNSPLHF	few	TRBJ1-6	TRBV7-2	NA
TGTGCCACCAGCCGAACAGCGAACACTGAAGCTTTCTTT	CATSRTANTEAFF	many	TRBJ1-1	TRBV24-1	NA
TGTGCCATCAGTGAGTATGGACAGGGGGGCACTGAAGCTTTCTTT	CAISEYGQGGTEAFF	NA	TRBJ1-1	TRBV10-3	TRBD1
TGTGCCAGCAGCTCTAGCGTTCGAGAGCAGTACTTC	CASSSSVREQYF	few	TRBJ2-7	TRBV7-9	NA
TGTGCCAGCAGTCCCCGGACTCTCGGGGAGCTGTTTTTT	CASSPRTLGELFF	many	TRBJ2-2	TRBV11-2	NA
TGTGCCACCAGCGACCACTTTACAGGGGAGCTGTTTTTT	CATSDHFTGELFF	NA	TRBJ2-2	TRBV24-1	NA
TGTGCCATCAAATCTACTAGCTCCTACGAGCAGTACTTC	CAIKSTSSYEQYF	NA	TRBJ2-7	TRBV10-3	NA
TGTGCCAGCAGCCCAATTAGACTAGCGGGCACAAATGAGCAGTTCTTC	CASSPIRLAGTNEQFF	many	TRBJ2-1	TRBV7-8	TRBD2
TGTGCCAGCAGGGAACTTGGAGGGCCTGGGGTTGATGAGCAGTTCTTC	CASRELGGPGVDEQFF	NA	TRBJ2-1	TRBV6-1	NA
TGCGCCAGCAGCGTGACAGGTTTTCGAGAGCAGTACTTC	CASSVTGFREQYF	many	TRBJ2-7	TRBV5-1	NA
TGTGCCAGCAGCCCCGGGACAGGGCATGCGGATGAGCAGTTCTTC	CASSPGTGHADEQFF	few	TRBJ2-1	TRBV5-8	TRBD1
TGTGCCAGCAGTAACAGGGGGCGTATGGGTACGCAGTATTTT	CASSNRGRMGTQYF	NA	TRBJ2-3	TRBV6-2/TRBV6-3	TRBD1
TGTGCCAGCAGCTTCGGAAGCGAGTACAACACTGAAGCTTTCTTT	CASSFGSEYNTEAFF	NA	TRBJ1-1	TRBV11-1	NA
TGTGCCAGCAGCTTAGTTGTGGGCGGAAACTACGAGCAGTACTTC	CASSLVVGGNYEQYF	many	TRBJ2-7	TRBV11-2	NA
TGTGCCACCAGCAGGGATCAGGGTGGTGGAAACACCATATATTTT	CATSRDQGGGNTIYF	NA	TRBJ1-3	TRBV15	NA
TGTGCCAGTAGTATACTGGACAGGGAATCCCGCTATGGCTACACCTTC	CASSILDRESRYGYTF	NA	TRBJ1-2	TRBV19	TRBD1
TGCAGTGCTAGATGGGGGAGGTGGGGGAACACTGAAGCTTTCTTT	CSARWGRWGNTEAFF	many	TRBJ1-1	TRBV20-1	NA
TGCAGCGTTGAACCGGCTAACTATGGCTACACCTTC	CSVEPANYGYTF	NA	TRBJ1-2	TRBV29-1	NA
TGTGCCAGCAGCGTAGGAGCAGCTAGCGGGAGCCACGAGCAGTACTTC	CASSVGAASGSHEQYF	few	TRBJ2-7	TRBV9	TRBD2
TGTGCCATCAGTGGGGACAGGGGCTACGAGCAGTACTTC	CAISGDRGYEQYF	few	TRBJ2-7	TRBV10-3	TRBD1
TGTGCCACCAGTGACAGCAGGGGCCCCAATCAGCCCCAGCATTTT	CATSDSRGPNQPQHF	NA	TRBJ1-5	TRBV24-1	NA
TGTGCCAGCAGTCTTACAGATAACTATGGCTACACCTTC	CASSLTDNYGYTF	many	TRBJ1-2	TRBV12-3/TRBV12-4	NA
TGTGCCAGCAGCCAGAAGCGGGAGGGCCGGAATGAGCAGTTCTTC	CASSQKREGRNEQFF	many	TRBJ2-1	TRBV7-3	TRBD2
TGTGCCAGCAGAATGCGGGCTAGACCACAGGAGCAGTACTTC	CASRMRARPQEQYF	many	TRBJ2-7	TRBV3-1	NA
TGTGCCAGCAAGACAGGGGGCCCCTTGTTCTATGGCTACACCTTC	CASKTGGPLFYGYTF	few	TRBJ1-2	TRBV6-1	TRBD1
TGCGCCAGCAGCCACCGATCCTCCGGGGAGACCCAGTACTTC	CASSHRSSGETQYF	few	TRBJ2-5	TRBV4-3	NA
TGTGCCAGCAGCTTATCGACCCTAAGCGGCTATGGCTACACCTTC	CASSLSTLSGYGYTF	many	TRBJ1-2	TRBV7-9	NA
TGTGCCACCAGTGAGGGAGGGAGCACAGATACGCAGTATTTT	CATSEGGSTDTQYF	many	TRBJ2-3	TRBV15	TRBD2
TGTGCCAGCAGTTCCCCGGGACTAGCTCATTCCAATGAGCAGTTCTTC	CASSSPGLAHSNEQFF	few	TRBJ2-1	TRBV12-3/TRBV12-4	TRBD2
TGTGCCAGCAAAGGGACAGGGTCTGTCGGGGAGCTGTTTTTT	CASKGTGSVGELFF	few	TRBJ2-2	TRBV6-1	TRBD1
TGCAGTGCTATCTCCGGGACTAGCGTAGAGTTTGAGCAGTTCTTC	CSAISGTSVEFEQFF	many	TRBJ2-1	TRBV20-1	TRBD2
TGTGCCAGCAGCCCAGGAGAGGGATCGTTCCAGCCCCAGCATTTT	CASSPGEGSFQPQHF	NA	TRBJ1-5	TRBV7-8	NA